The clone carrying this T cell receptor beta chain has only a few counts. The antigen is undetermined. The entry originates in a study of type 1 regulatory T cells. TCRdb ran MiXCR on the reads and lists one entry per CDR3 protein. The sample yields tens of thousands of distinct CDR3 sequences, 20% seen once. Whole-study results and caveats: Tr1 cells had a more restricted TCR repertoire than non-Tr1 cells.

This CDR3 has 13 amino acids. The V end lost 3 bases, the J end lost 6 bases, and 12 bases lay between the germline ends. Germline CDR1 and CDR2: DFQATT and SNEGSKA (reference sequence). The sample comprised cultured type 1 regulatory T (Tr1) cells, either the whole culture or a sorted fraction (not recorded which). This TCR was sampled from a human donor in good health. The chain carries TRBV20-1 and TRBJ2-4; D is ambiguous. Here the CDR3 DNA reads TGCAGTGCTAGTTCCCAATCAGTAAACATTCAGTACTTC. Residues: CSASSQSVNIQYF.